This entry is about one T cell receptor (beta chain). Its antigen is unknown. As for treatment: roughly ten-day PBMC culture with coronavirus spike peptide pools or control peptides (ViraFEST assay). Following expansion of antigen-specific T cells with peptide pools, ViraFEST then sequenced TCRs. The data were taken from a study of vaccination and CD4 T cells after COVID-19. As for the study in general: Overlapping spike peptides from SARS-CoV-2, HCoV-NL63, HCoV-OC43 and HCoV-229E served to stimulate the cells. Either a CEFX pool, an HIV-1 Nef pool, or no peptide was added to control cultures.

Researchers used the Oncomine TCR Beta short-read assay to sequence DNA from cultured CD4+ T cells. It was from cultured CD4+ T cells that genomic DNA was extracted. One entry per CDR3 protein, called by TCRdb with MiXCR from the PCR reads. The table records approximately 17,000 distinct CDR3 sequences, just under 50% of them present only once. This CDR3 spans 15 amino acids. The J segment lost 7 bases and the V segment lost 1 base, leaving 6 bases of the junction unmatched. Germline lookup yields CDR1 SGHAT and CDR2 FQDESV (reference sequence). The input for sequencing was CD4+ T cells from blood, cultured in vitro, taken before SARS-CoV-2 vaccination. This TCR came from a human donor who had recovered from COVID-19. This chain joins TRBV11-1 and TRBJ2-1; 8 bases match TRBD1. CDR3: CASSLVRDRTNEQFF. Written as DNA, the CDR3 is TGTGCCAGCAGCTTAGTCCGGGACAGGACTAATGAGCAGTTCTTC.